This T cell receptor beta chain derives from a study of blood T cells in healthy people across ages (dated by TCRdb to 2015 to 2017). Study-wide context: In model experiments, roughly one uniquely barcoded TCR beta cDNA molecule per two T cells was captured by template switching. Two additional independent replicas of 1 million unique cDNA reads from the same blood draw were analyzed for two donors (one aged 18 to 29 and one aged 80 or older). The study measured age-related changes in TCR beta repertoire diversity using deep sequencing normalized with unique cDNA molecular identifiers. Donors were grouped into four age groups: young (average roughly 15 years), middle-aged (39), aged (about 60) and long-lived (just over 80). Donors of different ages were randomly distributed across sequencing lanes to avoid experimental bias. General findings and caveats noted by the study authors: Because the CMV infection status of the donors was unknown, age-related changes in expanded clonotypes may potentially have been confounded. Observed TCR beta diversity correlated strongly with the percentage of naive T cells measured by flow cytometry. Total diversity estimates from one million sequenced T cells were considered lower bounds and underestimates. Observed TCR beta diversity per million T cells fell roughly linearly with age, and a significant reduction was already apparent by age around 40. Compared with the aged group, the long-lived group had more naive CD4+ T cells, fewer expanded clones and increased TCR diversity, suggesting age selection. Since profiling was done on bulk unsorted PBMCs, naive and antigen-experienced compartments could not be conclusively compared.

In this sample, this clonotype turned up a few times. Its recognized antigen is unknown. The sample holds no much larger clone one base away, and base qualities are not on file. To prepare the library, 5' RACE was applied. The sample was run on an Illumina HiSeq 2500. A second roughly 7 to 11 cycle PCR used a sample-barcoded 5' primer and a J-beta primer mix. A unique molecular identifier was introduced onto each TCR beta cDNA molecule by a template-switch 5' adaptor carrying 12 random nucleotides. Each sample yielded at least 3 million CDR3-containing paired-end reads. First-strand cDNA was synthesized from all RNA with the Mint cDNA synthesis kit, primed by a TRBC-specific oligonucleotide. Following uracil-DNA glycosylase treatment, a first 18-cycle PCR with universal primers M1SS and BC2_uni_R was performed on all cDNA. Turning to the authors' computational methods: For normalization, 1 million high-quality reads, each with a distinct molecular identifier, were randomly selected from each sample. Reads sharing molecular identifiers were discarded rather than binned into consensus sequences. MiTCR, with a Q25 quality threshold and the strictest error-elimination algorithm, was used for CDR3 identification, clonotype clustering and error correction. A nonparametric unseen species model using Euler transformation provided a lower-bound estimate of total TCR beta diversity. Clones were called with MiXCR by TCRdb after fastp trimmed the public reads at Q25, and only in-frame beta chains were retained. Under each unique CDR3 protein, matching rows form one entry showing the most common genes and DNA. TCRdb, not the authors, supplied the V and J calls. The sample has over a million distinct CDR3 sequences on record, under 45% of them singletons. Approximately 17% of the sample rests with the top ten.

Donors were about 36 systemically healthy Caucasian individuals from Russia aged roughly 6 to 100 years. Each donor gave about 9.7 milliliters of peripheral blood, drawn into EDTA-treated Vacutainer tubes. Ficoll-Paque density-gradient centrifugation was used to isolate PBMCs, with at least 6 million per sample. Total RNA, at least 5 micrograms per sample, was extracted from PBMCs with Trizol reagent. For every donor, flow cytometry on a PBMC aliquot measured the percentage of naive CD45RAhigh/CD27high T cells. There are 15 amino acids in the CDR3, from cysteine to phenylalanine inclusive. Solely the CDR3 DNA is kept, with 45 bases framed from the first base. Trimming costs V 5 bases and J 2 bases, and their ends lie 16 bases apart. The germline V gene (reference sequence) sets CDR1 to SGHNT and CDR2 to YYREEE.

This sequence uses TRBV5-4 and TRBJ2-5, with no D gene named confidently. The source of this sequence is a woman in her sixties or seventies in good health. Sequencing was performed on blood. The DNA sequence reads TGTGCCAGCAGTGATACCGGCTTGGGGCAAGAGACCCAGTACTTC. Protein translation: CASSDTGLGQETQYF.